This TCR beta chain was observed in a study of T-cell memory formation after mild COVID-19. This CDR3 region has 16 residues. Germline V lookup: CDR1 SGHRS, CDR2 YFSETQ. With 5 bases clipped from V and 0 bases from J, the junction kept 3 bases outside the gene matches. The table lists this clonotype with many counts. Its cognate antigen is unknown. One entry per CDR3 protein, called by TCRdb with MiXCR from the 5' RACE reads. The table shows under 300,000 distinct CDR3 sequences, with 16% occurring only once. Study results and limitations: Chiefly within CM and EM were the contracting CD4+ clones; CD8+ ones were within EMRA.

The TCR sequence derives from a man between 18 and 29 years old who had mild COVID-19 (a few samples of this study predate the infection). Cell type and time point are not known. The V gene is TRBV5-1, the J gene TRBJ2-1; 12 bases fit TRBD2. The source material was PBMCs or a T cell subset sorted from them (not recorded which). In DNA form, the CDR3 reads TGCGCCAGCAGACCGACTAGCGGGAGCTCCTACAATGAGCAGTTCTTC. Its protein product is CASRPTSGSSYNEQFF.